This T cell receptor beta chain was sequenced in a study of blood T cells in healthy people across ages. The authors drew 7.5 to 10 milliliters of peripheral blood from each donor. This clonotype was picked up many times. Antigen specificity is unknown. Findings and caveats of the study: Comparison with aged donors showed that long-lived donors had more naive CD4+ cells and higher diversity.

V shed 3 bases and J 7 bases; nucleotides not matched to a gene: 7. In germline, CDR1 is LGHDT, CDR2 YNNKEL (reference sequence). The CDR3 consists of 16 residues. With a J-beta primer mix and a sample-barcoded 5' primer, a second PCR ran about 6 to 11 cycles. TCRdb reprocessed the 5' RACE reads via MiXCR and lists one record per CDR3 protein. The profile shows approximately 850,000 distinct CDR3 sequences, nearly 60% of them singletons. This chain links TRBV3-1 with TRBJ2-1; 12 bases agree with TRBD2. Sequencing used blood. The sequence was collected from a man between 25 and 39 years old in good health. The CDR3 protein is CASSHPRLAGENEQFF. In nucleotides, the CDR3 is TGTGCCAGCAGCCACCCACGACTAGCGGGAGAGAATGAGCAGTTCTTC.